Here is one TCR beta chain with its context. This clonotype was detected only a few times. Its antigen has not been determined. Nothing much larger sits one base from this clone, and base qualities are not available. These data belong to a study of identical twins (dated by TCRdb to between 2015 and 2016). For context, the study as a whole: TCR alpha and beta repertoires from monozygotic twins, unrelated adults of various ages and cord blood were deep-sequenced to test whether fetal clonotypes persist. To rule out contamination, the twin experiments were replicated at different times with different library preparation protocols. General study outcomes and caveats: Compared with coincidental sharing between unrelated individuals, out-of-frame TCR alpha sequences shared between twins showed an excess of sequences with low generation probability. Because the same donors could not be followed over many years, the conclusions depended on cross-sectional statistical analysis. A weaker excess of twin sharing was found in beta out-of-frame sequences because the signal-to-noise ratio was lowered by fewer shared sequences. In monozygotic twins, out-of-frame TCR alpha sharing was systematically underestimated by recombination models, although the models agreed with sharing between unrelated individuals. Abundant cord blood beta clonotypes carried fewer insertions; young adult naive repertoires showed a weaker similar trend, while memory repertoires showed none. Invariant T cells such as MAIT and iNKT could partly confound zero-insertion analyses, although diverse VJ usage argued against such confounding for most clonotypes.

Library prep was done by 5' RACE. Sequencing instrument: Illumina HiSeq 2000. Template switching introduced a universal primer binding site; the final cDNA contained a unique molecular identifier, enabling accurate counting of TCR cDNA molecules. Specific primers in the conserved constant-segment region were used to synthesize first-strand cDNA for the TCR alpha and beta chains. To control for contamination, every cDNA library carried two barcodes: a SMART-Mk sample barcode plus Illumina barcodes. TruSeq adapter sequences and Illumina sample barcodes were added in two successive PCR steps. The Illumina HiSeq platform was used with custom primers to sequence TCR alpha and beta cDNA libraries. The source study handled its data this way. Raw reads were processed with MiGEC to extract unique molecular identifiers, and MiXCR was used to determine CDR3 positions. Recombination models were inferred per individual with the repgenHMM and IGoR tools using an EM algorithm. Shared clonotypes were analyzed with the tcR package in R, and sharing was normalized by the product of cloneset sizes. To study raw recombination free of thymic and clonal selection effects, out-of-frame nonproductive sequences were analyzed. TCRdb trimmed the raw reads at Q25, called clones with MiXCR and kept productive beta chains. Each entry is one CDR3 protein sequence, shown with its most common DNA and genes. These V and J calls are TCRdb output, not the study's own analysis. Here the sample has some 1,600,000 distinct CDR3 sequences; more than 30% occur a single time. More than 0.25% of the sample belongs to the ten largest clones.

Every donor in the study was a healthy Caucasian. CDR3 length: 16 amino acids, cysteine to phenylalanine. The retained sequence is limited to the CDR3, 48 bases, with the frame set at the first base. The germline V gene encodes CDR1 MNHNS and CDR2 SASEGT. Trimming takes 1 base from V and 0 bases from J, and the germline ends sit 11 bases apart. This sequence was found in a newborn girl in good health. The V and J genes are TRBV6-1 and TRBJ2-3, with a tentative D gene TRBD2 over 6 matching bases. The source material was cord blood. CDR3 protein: CASSEGGVTSTDTQYF. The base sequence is TGTGCCAGCAGTGAAGGGGGGGTGACTAGCACAGATACGCAGTATTTT.